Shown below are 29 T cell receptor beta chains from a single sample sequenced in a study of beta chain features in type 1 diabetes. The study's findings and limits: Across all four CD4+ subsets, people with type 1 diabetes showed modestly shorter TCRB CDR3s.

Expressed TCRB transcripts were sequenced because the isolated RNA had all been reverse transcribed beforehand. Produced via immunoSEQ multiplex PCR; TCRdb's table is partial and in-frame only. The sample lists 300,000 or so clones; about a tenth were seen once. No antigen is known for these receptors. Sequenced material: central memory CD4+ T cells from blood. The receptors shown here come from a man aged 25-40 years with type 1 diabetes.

The CDR3 region is CASSSTSGVYSGELFF. In DNA form, the CDR3 reads TGCGCCAGCAGCTCTACCTCCGGGGTTTACTCCGGGGAGCTGTTTTTT. This chain connects TRBV5-1 to TRBJ2-2; maybe TRBD2 (5 bases). V lost 3 bases, J lost 6 bases, and 18 bases lay in between. The germline CDR1 and CDR2 sequences are SGHRS and YFSETQ. The CDR3 totals 16 residues.

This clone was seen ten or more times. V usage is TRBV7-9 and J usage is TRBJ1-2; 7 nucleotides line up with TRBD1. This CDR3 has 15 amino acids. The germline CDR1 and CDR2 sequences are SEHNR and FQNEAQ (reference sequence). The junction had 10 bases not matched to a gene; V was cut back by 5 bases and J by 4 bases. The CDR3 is CASSRGTESSYGYTF. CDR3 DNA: TGTGCCAGCAGCCGCGGGACAGAATCCTCCTATGGCTACACCTTC.

The chain's CDR3 is CASSVGAGETQYF. CDR3 DNA sequence: TGCGCCAGCAGTGTCGGGGCCGGGGAGACCCAGTACTTC. The chain combines TRBV5-1 with TRBJ2-5; D may be TRBD1 or TRBD2 (5 bases each). This CDR3 is 13 amino acids long. Germline V gives CDR1 SGHRS, CDR2 YFSETQ. V lost 5 bases, J lost 5 bases, and 13 bases lay in between.

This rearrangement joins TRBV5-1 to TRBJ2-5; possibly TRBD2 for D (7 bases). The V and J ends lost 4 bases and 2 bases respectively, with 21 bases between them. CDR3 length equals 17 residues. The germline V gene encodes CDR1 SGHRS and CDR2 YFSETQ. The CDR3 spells CASSPGRDTTFQETQYF. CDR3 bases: TGCGCCAGCAGCCCGGGGAGGGACACCACGTTTCAAGAGACCCAGTACTTC.

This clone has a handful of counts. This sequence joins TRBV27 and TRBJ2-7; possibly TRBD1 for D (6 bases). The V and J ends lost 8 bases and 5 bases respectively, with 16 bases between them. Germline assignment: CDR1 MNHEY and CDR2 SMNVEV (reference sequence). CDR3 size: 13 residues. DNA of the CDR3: TGTGCCAGCTCCGGGACACGGCTCAACGAGCAGTACTTC. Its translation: CASSGTRLNEQYF.

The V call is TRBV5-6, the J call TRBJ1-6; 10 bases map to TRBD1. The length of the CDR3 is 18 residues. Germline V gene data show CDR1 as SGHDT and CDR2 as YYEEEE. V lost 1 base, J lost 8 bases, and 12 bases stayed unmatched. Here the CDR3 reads CASSLFRGPGQGYSPLHF. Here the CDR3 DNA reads TGTGCCAGCAGCTTGTTCAGGGGACCGGGACAGGGGTATTCACCCCTCCACTTT.

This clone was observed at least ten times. This chain's CDR3 is CASSDGRETQYF. The CDR3 DNA reads TGTGCCAGCAGTGACGGGAGGGAGACCCAGTACTTC. V gene TRBV11-3 combines with J gene TRBJ2-5, with 7 bases that match TRBD2. V lost 6 bases to trimming and J lost 5 bases; unmatched junction nucleotides: 3. The CDR3 contains 12 residues. The germline gives CDR1 SGHNT, CDR2 YENEEA. Based on the CDR3 plus reference TRBV11-3 and TRBJ2-5, the full variable domain is EAGVVQSPRYKIIEKKQPVAFWCNPISGHNTLYWYLQNLGQGPELLIRYENEEAVDDSQLPKDRFSAERLKGVDSTLKIQPAELGDSAVYLCASSDGRETQYFGPGTRLLVL.

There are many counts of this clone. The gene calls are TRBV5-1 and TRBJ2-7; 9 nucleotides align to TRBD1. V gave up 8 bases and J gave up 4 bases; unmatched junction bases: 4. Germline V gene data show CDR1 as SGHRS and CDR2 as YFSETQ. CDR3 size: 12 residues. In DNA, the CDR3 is TGCGCCAGTGGGACAGGGCAGTACGAGCAGTACTTC. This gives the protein CASGTGQYEQYF. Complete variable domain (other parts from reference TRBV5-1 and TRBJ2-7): KAGVTQTPRYLIKTRGQQVTLSCSPISGHRSVSWYQQTPGQGLQFLFEYFSETQRNKGNFPGRFSGRQFSNSRSEMNVSTLELGDSALYLCASGTGQYEQYFGPGTRLTVT.

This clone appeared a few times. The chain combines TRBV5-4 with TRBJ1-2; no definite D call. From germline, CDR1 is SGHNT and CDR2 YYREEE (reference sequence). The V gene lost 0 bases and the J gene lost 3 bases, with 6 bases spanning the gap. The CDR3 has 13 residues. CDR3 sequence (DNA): TGTGCCAGCAGCTTGGACACGGACTATGGCTACACCTTC. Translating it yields CASSLDTDYGYTF.

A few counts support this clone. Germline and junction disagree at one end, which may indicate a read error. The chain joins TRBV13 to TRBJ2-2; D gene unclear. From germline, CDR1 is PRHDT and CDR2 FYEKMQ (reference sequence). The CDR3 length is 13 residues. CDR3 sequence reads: CASSLGNTGELFF. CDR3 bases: TGTGCCAGCAGCCTAGGGAACACCGGGGAGCTGTTTTTT. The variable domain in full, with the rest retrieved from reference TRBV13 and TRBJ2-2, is AAGVIQSPRHLIKEKRETATLKCYPIPRHDTVYWYQQGPGQDPQFLISFYEKMQSDKGSIPDRFSAQQFSDYHSELNMSSLELGDSALYFCASSLGNTGELFFGEGSRLTVL.

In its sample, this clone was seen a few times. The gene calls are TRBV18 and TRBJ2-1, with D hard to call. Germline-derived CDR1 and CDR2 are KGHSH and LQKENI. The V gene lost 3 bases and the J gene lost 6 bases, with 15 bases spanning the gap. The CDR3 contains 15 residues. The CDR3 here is CASSPSTVTLNEQFF. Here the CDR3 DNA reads TGTGCCAGCTCACCTTCTACAGTTACCCTCAATGAGCAGTTCTTC.

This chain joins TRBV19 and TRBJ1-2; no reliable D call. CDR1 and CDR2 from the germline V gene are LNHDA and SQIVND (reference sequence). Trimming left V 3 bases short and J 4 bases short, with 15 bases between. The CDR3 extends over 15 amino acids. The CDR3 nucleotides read TGTGCCAGTAGTATCGGGCCCGATCTTAGCTATGGCTACACCTTC. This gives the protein CASSIGPDLSYGYTF.

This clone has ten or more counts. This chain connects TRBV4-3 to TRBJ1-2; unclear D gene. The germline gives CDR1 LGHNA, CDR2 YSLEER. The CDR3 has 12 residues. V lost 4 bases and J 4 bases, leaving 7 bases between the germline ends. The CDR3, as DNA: TGCGCCAGCAGCCCCAGGTCCTATGGCTACACCTTC. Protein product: CASSPRSYGYTF.

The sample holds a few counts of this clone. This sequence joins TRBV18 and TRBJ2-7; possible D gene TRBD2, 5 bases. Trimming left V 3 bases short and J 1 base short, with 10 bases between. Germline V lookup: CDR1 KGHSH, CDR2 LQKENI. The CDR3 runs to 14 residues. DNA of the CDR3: TGTGCCAGCTCACCCGGGGAACTATCCTACGAGCAGTACTTC. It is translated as CASSPGELSYEQYF.

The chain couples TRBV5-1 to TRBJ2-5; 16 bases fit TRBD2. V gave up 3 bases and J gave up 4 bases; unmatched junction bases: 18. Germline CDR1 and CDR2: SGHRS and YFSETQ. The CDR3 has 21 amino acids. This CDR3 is CASSWTRSGTSGGALRETQYF. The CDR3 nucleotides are TGCGCCAGCAGCTGGACCCGTTCCGGGACTAGCGGGGGGGCCCTAAGAGAGACCCAGTACTTC.

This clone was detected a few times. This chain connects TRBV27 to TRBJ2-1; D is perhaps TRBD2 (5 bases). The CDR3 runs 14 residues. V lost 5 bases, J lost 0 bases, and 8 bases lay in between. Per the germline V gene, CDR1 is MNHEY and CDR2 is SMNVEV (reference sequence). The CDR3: CASSRGDSYNEQFF. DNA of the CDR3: TGTGCCAGCAGTCGGGGTGACTCCTACAATGAGCAGTTCTTC.

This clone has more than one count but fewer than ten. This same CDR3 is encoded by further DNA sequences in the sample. CDR3 region: CASSEGDSYEQYF. The CDR3 DNA reads TGTGCCAGCAGTGAAGGGGACAGCTACGAGCAGTACTTC. This chain connects TRBV2 to TRBJ2-7, with 7 bases matching TRBD1. V shed 1 base, J shed 3 bases, and the junction held 0 bases outside the gene matches. This CDR3 has 13 amino acids. The germline V gene has CDR1 SNHLY and CDR2 FYNNEI.

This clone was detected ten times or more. CDR3 bases: TGTGCGGGAGCTAGCTCATATTCCGGGGAGCTGTTTTTT. Its protein product is CAGASSYSGELFF. V is TRBV6-5 and J is TRBJ2-2; D possibly corresponds to TRBD2 (5 bases). Germline loops: CDR1 MNHEY, CDR2 SVGAGI. The CDR3 is 13 residues long.

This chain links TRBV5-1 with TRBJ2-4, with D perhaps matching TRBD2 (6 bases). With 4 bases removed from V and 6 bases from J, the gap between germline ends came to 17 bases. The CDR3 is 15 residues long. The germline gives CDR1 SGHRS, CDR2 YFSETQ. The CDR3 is CASSPTDGGPNIQYF. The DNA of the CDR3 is TGCGCCAGCAGCCCTACGGACGGAGGGCCAAACATTCAGTACTTC.

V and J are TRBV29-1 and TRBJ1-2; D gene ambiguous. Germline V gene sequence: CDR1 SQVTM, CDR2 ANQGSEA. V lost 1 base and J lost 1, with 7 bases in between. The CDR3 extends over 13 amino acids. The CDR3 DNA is TGCAGCGTTGAAGTACGGGGTAACTATGGCTACACCTTC. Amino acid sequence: CSVEVRGNYGYTF.

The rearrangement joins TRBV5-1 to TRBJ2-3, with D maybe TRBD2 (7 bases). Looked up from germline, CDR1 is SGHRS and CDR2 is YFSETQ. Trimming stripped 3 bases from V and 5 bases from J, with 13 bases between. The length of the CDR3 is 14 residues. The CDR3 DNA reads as TGCGCCAGCAGCTCCCGCGGGGGCTTAGATACGCAGTATTTT. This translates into CASSSRGGLDTQYF.

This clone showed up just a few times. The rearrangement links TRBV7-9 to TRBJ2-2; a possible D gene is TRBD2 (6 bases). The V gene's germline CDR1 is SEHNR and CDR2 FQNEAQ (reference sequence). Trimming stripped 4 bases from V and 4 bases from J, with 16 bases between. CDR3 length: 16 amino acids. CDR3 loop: CASSSRDAGSTGELFF. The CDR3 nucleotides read TGTGCCAGCAGCTCCCGAGACGCGGGGAGCACCGGGGAGCTGTTTTTT.

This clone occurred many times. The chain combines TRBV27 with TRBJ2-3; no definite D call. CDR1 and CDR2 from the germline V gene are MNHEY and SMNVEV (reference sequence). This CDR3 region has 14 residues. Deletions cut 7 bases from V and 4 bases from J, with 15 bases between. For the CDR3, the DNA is TGTGCCAGCACCTCGGCCTCCTTCGCAGATACGCAGTATTTT. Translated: CASTSASFADTQYF.

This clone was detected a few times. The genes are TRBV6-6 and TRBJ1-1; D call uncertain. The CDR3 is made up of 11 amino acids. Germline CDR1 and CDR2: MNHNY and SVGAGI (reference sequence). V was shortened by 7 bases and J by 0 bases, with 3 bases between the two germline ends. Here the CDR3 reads CASIVNTEAFF. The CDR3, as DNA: TGTGCCAGCATTGTGAACACTGAAGCTTTCTTT.

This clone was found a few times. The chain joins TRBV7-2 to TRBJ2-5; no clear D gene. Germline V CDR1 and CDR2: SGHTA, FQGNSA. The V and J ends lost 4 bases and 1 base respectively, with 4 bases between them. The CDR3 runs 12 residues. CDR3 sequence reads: CASSSFQETQYF. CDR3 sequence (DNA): TGTGCCAGCAGCTCCTTCCAAGAGACCCAGTACTTC.

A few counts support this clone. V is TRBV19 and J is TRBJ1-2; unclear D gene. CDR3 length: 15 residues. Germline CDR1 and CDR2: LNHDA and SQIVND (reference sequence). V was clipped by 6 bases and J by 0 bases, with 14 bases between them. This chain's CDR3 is CASSLREGSNYGYTF. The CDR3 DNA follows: TGTGCCAGTAGCTTAAGGGAGGGATCTAACTATGGCTACACCTTC. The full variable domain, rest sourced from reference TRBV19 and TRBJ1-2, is DGGITQSPKYLFRKEGQNVTLSCEQNLNHDAMYWYRQDPGQGLRLIYYSQIVNDFQKGDIAEGYSVSREKKESFPLTVTSAQKNPTAFYLCASSLREGSNYGYTFGSGTRLTVV.

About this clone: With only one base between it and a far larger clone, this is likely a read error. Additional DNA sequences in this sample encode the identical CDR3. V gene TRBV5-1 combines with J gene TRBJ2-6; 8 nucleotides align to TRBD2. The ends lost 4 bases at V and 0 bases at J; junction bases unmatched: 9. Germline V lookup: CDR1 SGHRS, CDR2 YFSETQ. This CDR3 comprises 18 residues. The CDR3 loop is CASSPLPGGPSGANVLTF. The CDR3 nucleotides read TGCGCCAGCAGCCCCCTGCCGGGGGGGCCCTCTGGGGCCAACGTCCTGACTTTC.

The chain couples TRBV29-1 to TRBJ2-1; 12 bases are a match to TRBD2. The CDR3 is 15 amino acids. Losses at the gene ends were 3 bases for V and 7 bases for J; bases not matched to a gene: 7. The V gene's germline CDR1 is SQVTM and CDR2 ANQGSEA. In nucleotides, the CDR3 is TGCAGCGTTGATCTAGCGGGGGGGCGTCGGAATGAGCAGTTCTTC. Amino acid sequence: CSVDLAGGRRNEQFF.

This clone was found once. This chain's CDR3 is CAWSVTGTGGTGELFF. CDR3 in DNA: TGTGCCTGGAGTGTGACCGGGACAGGGGGAACCGGGGAGCTGTTTTTT. The V gene is TRBV30, the J gene TRBJ2-2; 11 bases map to TRBD1. The V and J ends lost 0 bases and 5 bases, in that order; junction bases with no gene match: 5. This CDR3 region has 16 residues. Germline CDR1 is GTSNPN and CDR2 is SVGIG (reference sequence).